The present T cell receptor beta chain was sequenced within a study of blood T cell repertoires in COVID-19. Study overall: T cells, B-cell-depleted T cells, or PBMCs provided the cDNA or gDNA that served as material.

Here immunoSEQ multiplex PCR was the method, and the copy in TCRdb shows in-frame clones only, minus some. This table has roughly 200,000 clones, roughly 81% appearing once. Those enrolled in Seattle joined during active infection and were followed longitudinally afterward. Losses at the gene ends were 2 bases for V and 2 bases for J; bases not matched to a gene: 7. From germline, CDR1 is ENHRY and CDR2 SYGVKD. This CDR3 is built from 17 residues. This receptor was identified in an elderly woman with COVID-19, enrolled during active disease. The chain employs TRBV10-3 and TRBJ2-5; the match to TRBD2 covers 11 bases. The sequencing sample was made of peripheral blood. CDR3 bases: TGTGCCATCAGTGAGCGCCGGATAGCGGGGGGGCAAGAGACCCAGTACTTC. Its translation: CAISERRIAGGQETQYF.